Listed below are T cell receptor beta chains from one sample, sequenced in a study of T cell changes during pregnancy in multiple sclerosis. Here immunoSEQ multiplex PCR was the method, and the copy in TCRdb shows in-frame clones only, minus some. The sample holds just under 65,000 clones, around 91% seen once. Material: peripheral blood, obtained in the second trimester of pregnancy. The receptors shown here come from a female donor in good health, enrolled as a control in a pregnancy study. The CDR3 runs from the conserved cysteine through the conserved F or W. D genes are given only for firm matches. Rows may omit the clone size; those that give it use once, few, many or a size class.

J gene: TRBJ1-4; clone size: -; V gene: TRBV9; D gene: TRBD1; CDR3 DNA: TGTGCCAGCAGCGAGGCGACAGGGTACAATGAAAAACTGTTTTTT; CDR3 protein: CASSEATGYNEKLFF
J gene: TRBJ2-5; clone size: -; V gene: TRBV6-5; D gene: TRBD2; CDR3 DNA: TGTGCCAGCAGTTACGACCTGGGAGGGCCCGGAGAGACCCAGTACTTC; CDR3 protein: CASSYDLGGPGETQYF
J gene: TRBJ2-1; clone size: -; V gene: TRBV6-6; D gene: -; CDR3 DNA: TGTGCCAGCAGTTACGAGGCCATATCCTACAATGAGCAGTTCTTC; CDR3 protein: CASSYEAISYNEQFF
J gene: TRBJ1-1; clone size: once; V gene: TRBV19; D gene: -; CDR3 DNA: TGTGCCAGTAGTATTCGAGTGCGCACTGAAGCTTTCTTT; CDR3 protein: CASSIRVRTEAFF
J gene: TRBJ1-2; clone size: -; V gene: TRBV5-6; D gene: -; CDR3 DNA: TGTGCCAGCAGCTTAGCCCCGGGCCAACAGCGGAGTTATGGCTACACCTTC; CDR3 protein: CASSLAPGQQRSYGYTF
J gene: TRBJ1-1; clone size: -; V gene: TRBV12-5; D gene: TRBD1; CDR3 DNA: TGTGCTAGTGGTTTGGTACGCGCGGACAGGGACGCTGAAGCTTTCTTT; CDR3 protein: CASGLVRADRDAEAFF
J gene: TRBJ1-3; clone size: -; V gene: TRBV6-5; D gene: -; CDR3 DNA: TGTGCCAGCAGGGGCCTACCTGGAAACACCATATATTTT; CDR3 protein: CASRGLPGNTIYF
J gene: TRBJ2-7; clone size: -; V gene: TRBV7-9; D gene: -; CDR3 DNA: TGTGCCAGCAGCTTAGCGGGAGCCTACGAGCAGTACTTC; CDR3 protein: CASSLAGAYEQYF
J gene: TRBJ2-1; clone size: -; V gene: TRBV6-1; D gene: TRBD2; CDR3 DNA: TGTGCCAGCAGAACCGGGACTAGAGATGAGCAGTTCTTC; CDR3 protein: CASRTGTRDEQFF
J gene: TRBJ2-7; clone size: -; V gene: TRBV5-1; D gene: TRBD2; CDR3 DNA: TGCGCCAGCAGCAGCGGGACCCTCTACGAGCAGTACTTC; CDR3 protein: CASSSGTLYEQYF
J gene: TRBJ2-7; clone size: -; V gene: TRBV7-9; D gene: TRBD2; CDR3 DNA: TGTGCCAGCAGCTCGATGCCTAGCGGGAGCAAGTACTTC; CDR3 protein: CASSSMPSGSKYF
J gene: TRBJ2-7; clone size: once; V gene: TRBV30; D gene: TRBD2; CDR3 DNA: TGTGCCTGGAGTTCGGGAGGGGCCCACGAGCAGTACTTC; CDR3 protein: CAWSSGGAHEQYF
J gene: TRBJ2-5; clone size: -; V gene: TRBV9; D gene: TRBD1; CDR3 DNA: TGTGCCAGCAGCGCAAGGACAGGTTCCCAAGAGACCCAGTACTTC; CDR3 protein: CASSARTGSQETQYF
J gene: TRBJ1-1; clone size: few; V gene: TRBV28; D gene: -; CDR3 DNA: TGTGCCAGCAGTGACACCAAAGCTTTCTTT; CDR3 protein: CASSDTKAFF
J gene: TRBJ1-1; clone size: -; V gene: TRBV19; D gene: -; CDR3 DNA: TGTGCCAGTAGCCTCGTTCGGGACACTGAAGCTTTCTTT; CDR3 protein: CASSLVRDTEAFF
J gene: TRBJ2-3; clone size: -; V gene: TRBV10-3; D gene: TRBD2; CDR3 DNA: TGTGCCATCAGTGGTCCCGGGACTAGCGATATTACGGACACAGATACGCAGTATTTT; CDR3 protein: CAISGPGTSDITDTDTQYF
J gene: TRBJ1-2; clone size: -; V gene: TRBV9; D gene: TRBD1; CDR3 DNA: TGTGCCAGCAACGACAGGGCCTATGGCTACACCTTC; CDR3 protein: CASNDRAYGYTF
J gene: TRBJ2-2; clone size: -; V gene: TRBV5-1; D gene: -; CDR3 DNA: TGCGCCAGCAGTTTTACAGGGACCGGGGAGCTGTTTTTT; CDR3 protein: CASSFTGTGELFF
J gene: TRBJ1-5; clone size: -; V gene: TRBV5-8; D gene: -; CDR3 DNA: TGTGCCAGCAGCTTGACAGTCAATCAGCCCCAGCATTTT; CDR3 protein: CASSLTVNQPQHF
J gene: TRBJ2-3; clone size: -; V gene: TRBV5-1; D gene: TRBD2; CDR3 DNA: TGCGCCAGCAGCCTTTCTAGCGGGGGGACGCAGAAGCAGTATTTT; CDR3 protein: CASSLSSGGTQKQYF
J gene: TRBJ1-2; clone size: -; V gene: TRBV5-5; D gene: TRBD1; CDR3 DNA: TGTGCCAGCAGACGGGACAGGGTCTATGGCTACACCTTC; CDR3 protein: CASRRDRVYGYTF
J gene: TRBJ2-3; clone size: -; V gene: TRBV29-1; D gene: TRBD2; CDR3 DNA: TGCAGCATGACTAGCGGGAGCACAGATACGCAGTATTTT; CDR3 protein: CSMTSGSTDTQYF
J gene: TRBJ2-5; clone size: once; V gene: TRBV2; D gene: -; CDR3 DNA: TGTGCCAGCAGTGGACAGTTACAAGAGACCCAGTACTTC; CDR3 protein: CASSGQLQETQYF